This entry is about one T cell receptor beta chain. What it recognizes is unknown. Trimming cost V 0 bases and J 7 bases; bases outside gene matches: 7. The germline gives CDR1 SGHRS, CDR2 YFSETQ. This CDR3 is built from 15 residues. The sample belongs to a study of cytomegalovirus exposure and HLA in healthy donors. Study-wide findings and caveats: Indistinguishable V segments, including TRBV6-2 and TRBV6-3, were excluded. The CMV antigen specificity of a few CMV-associated chains was confirmed through in vitro analysis. Being productive about 90% or about 30% of the time was typical of most TCR beta V segments in an earlier analysis.

The PCR employed 60 Vbeta primers together with 13 Jbeta primers. In the authors' workflow: Around 12 million of roughly 81 million unique TCR beta chains were shared, per a later count. Clones were read by immunoSEQ multiplex PCR, and TCRdb kept only the in-frame ones, dropping some. Clone size and V and J calls were adopted from that table, with D and trimming inferred from the DNA. In the table there are some 150,000 clones, 65% to 85% of which are singletons. The chain links TRBV5-1 to TRBJ2-5, with TRBD1 identical over 9 bases. The receptor was derived from a man in his 60s in good health and CMV-seronegative. The sequenced sample consisted of PBMCs. The CDR3 sequence is CASSLGYRGQGTQYF. The DNA for the CDR3 is TGCGCCAGCAGCTTGGGTTACAGGGGGCAGGGGACCCAGTACTTC.